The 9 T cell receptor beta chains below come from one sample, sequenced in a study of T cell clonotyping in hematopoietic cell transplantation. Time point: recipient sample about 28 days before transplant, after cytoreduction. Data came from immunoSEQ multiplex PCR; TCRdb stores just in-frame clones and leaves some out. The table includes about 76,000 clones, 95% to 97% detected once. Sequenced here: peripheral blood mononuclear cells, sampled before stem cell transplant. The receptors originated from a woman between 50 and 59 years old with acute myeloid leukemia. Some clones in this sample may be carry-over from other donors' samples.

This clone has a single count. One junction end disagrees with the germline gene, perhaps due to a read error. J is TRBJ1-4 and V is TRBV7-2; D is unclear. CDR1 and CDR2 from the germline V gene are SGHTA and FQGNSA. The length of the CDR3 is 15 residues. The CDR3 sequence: CASSLVLGAPEKLFF. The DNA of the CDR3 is TGTGCCAGCAGCTTAGTTTTAGGAGCGCCCGAAAAGCTGTTTTTT. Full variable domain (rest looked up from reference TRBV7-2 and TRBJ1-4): GAGVSQSPSNKVTEKGKDVELRCDPISGHTALYWYRQSLGQGLEFLIYFQGNSAPDKSGLPSDRFSAERTGGSVSTLTIQRTQQEDSAVYLCASSLVLGAPEKLFFGSGTQLSVL.

CDR3 DNA: TGTGCCAGCAGTGAACTTACAGGGGGCGCGGACTATGGCTACACCTTC. It codes for CASSELTGGADYGYTF. This chain joins TRBV6-1 and TRBJ1-2, with TRBD1 matching over 9 bases. The CDR3 is 16 residues long. V shed 2 bases and J 3 bases; nucleotides not matched to a gene: 7. The V gene's germline CDR1 is MNHNS and CDR2 SASEGT.

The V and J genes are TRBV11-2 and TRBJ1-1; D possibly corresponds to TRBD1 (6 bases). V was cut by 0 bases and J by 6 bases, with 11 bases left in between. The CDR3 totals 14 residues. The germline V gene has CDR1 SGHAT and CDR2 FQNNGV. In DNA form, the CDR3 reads TGTGCCAGCAGCTTAGATAGGGGGGCCCCTGAAGCTTTCTTT. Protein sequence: CASSLDRGAPEAFF.

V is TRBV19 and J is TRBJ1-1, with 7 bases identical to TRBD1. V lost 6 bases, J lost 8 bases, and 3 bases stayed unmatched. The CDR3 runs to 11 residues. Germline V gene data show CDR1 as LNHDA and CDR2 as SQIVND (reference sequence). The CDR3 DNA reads TGTGCCAGTAGAGAGACAGGGGAAGCTTTCTTT. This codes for CASRETGEAFF.

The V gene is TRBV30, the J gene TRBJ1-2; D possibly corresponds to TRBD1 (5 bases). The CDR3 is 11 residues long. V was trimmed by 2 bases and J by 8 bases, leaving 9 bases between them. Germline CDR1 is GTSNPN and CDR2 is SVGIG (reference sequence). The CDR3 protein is CAWSQGSGYTF. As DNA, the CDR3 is TGTGCCTGGAGTCAGGGATCCGGCTACACCTTC.

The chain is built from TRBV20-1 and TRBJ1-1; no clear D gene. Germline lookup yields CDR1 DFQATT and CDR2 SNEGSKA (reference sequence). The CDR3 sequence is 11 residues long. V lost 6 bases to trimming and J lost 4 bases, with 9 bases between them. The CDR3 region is CSATMGTEAFF. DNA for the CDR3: TGCAGTGCAACAATGGGCACTGAAGCTTTCTTT.

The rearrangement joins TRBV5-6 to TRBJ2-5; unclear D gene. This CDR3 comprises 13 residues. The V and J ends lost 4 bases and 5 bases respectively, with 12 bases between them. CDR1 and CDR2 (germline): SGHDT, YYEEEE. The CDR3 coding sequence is TGTGCCAGCAGCCAGAAGATGGAGGAGACCCAGTACTTC. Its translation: CASSQKMEETQYF.

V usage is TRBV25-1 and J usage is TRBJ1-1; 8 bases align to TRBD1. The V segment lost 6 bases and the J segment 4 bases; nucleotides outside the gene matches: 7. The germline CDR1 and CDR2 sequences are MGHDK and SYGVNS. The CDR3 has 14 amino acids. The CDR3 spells CASRLQGAGTEAFF. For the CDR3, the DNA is TGTGCCAGCAGGCTTCAGGGGGCGGGCACTGAAGCTTTCTTT.

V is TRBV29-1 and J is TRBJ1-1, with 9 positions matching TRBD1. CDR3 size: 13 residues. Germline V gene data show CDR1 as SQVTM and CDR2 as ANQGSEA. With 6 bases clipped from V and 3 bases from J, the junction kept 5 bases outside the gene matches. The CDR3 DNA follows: TGCAGCGTAAGTAACAGGGGGCACACTGAAGCTTTCTTT. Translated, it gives CSVSNRGHTEAFF.